This is a list of T cell receptor beta chains from one sample in a study of blood T cell repertoires in COVID-19. Sequencing used immunoSEQ multiplex PCR; TCRdb keeps in-frame clones, though not all of them. The table lists some 130,000 clones, 84% of them singletons, with 5.5% in the top ten. Material: PBMCs or T cells enriched from blood (not recorded which). The receptors were sampled from a man in his forties or fifties with acute COVID-19. Each CDR3 is given with its conserved first and last residue. Each record gives: clone size, D gene, J gene, V gene, CDR3 DNA, CDR3 protein. The D gene is left open where the match is weak. Clone size appears in some rows only: once, few, many, or a class for an expanded clone.

size: NA; D: NA; J: TRBJ2-6; V: TRBV5-6; DNA: TGTGCCAGCAGCTTGTGGGGGCCTGGGGCCAACGTCCTGACTTTC; CDR3: CASSLWGPGANVLTF
size: NA; D: NA; J: TRBJ1-2; V: TRBV28; DNA: TGTGCCAGCAGGGACACTGTTTTGACCTTC; CDR3: CASRDTVLTF
size: NA; D: NA; J: TRBJ1-1; V: TRBV2; DNA: TGTGCCAGCAGACTAAGGTTGCAGAGCCTGGACACTGAAGCTTTCTTT; CDR3: CASRLRLQSLDTEAFF
size: once; D: TRBD1; J: TRBJ1-6; V: TRBV28; DNA: TGTGCCAGCAGATTCCGGGACAGAAATTCACCCCTCCACTTT; CDR3: CASRFRDRNSPLHF
size: NA; D: NA; J: TRBJ1-1; V: TRBV6-6; DNA: TGTGCCAGCACTCCATCCAATGCCGGCACTGAAGCTTTCTTT; CDR3: CASTPSNAGTEAFF
size: NA; D: TRBD1; J: TRBJ2-1; V: TRBV5-4; DNA: TGTGCCAGCAGCATGGGGACAGGGGACGGGGAGCAGTTCTTC; CDR3: CASSMGTGDGEQFF
size: once; D: TRBD1; J: TRBJ2-5; V: TRBV5-1; DNA: TGCGCCAGCGCCGGGACAGCGGAGTTCAACCAAGAGACCCAGTACTTC; CDR3: CASAGTAEFNQETQYF
size: few; D: NA; J: TRBJ1-2; V: TRBV2; DNA: TGTGCCAGCAGTGAGAGTCAGGCGAACTATGGCTACACCTTC; CDR3: CASSESQANYGYTF
size: NA; D: TRBD1; J: TRBJ1-1; V: TRBV10-3; DNA: TGTGCCATCAGTTCGTCGACAGGGAGAGTTGCTGAAGCTTTCTTT; CDR3: CAISSSTGRVAEAFF
size: NA; D: TRBD2; J: TRBJ2-3; V: TRBV19; DNA: TGTGCCAGTAGTTTCGGAGCGGGGACAGATACGCAGTATTTT; CDR3: CASSFGAGTDTQYF
size: NA; D: NA; J: TRBJ2-2; V: TRBV7-2; DNA: TGTGCCAGCAGCTTTCAGGGTTCCGGGGAGCTGTTTTTT; CDR3: CASSFQGSGELFF
size: NA; D: TRBD1; J: TRBJ1-4; V: TRBV10-2; DNA: TGCGCCAGCAGTGTGCGACAGGGTGAAAAACTGTTTTTT; CDR3: CASSVRQGEKLFF
size: NA; D: TRBD2; J: TRBJ2-7; V: TRBV9; DNA: TGTGCCAGCAGCGTAGCTGGGACTAGCGGGCCCTACGAGCAGTACTTC; CDR3: CASSVAGTSGPYEQYF
size: NA; D: NA; J: TRBJ2-3; V: TRBV3-1/TRBV3-2; DNA: TGTGCCAGCAGCCAACGCCCGGACAGCCATTCCACAGATACGCAGTATTTT; CDR3: CASSQRPDSHSTDTQYF
size: NA; D: TRBD1; J: TRBJ2-1; V: TRBV15; DNA: TGTGCCACCAGCCTACAAAGGGACAGCTACAATGAGCAGTTCTTC; CDR3: CATSLQRDSYNEQFF
size: NA; D: NA; J: TRBJ1-1; V: TRBV14; DNA: TGTGCCAGCAGCCAATTAGTGAACACTGAAGCTTTCTTT; CDR3: CASSQLVNTEAFF
size: NA; D: NA; J: TRBJ2-7; V: TRBV7-9; DNA: TGTGCCAGCAGCGCAACAGCCTACGAGCAGTACTTC; CDR3: CASSATAYEQYF
size: NA; D: TRBD1; J: TRBJ2-2; V: TRBV6-4; DNA: TGTGCCAGCAGCCGGGACAGGATTAACACCGGGGAGCTGTTTTTT; CDR3: CASSRDRINTGELFF
size: once; D: NA; J: TRBJ2-2; V: TRBV4-1; DNA: TGCGCCAGCAGCCAGGGAAGGAGGCCTTCCACCGGGGAGCTGTTTTTT; CDR3: CASSQGRRPSTGELFF
size: NA; D: NA; J: TRBJ1-1; V: TRBV6-5; DNA: TGTGCCAGCCAAGAAACCGGGGGTTTGAACACTGAAGCTTTCTTT; CDR3: CASQETGGLNTEAFF
size: NA; D: TRBD1; J: TRBJ2-7; V: TRBV4-3; DNA: TGCGCCAGCAGCCCCGGGACAGGGGCTTTATACGAGCAGTACTTC; CDR3: CASSPGTGALYEQYF
size: NA; D: NA; J: TRBJ1-2; V: TRBV4-3; DNA: TGCGCCAGCAGCCAAGAGAGGAAGGTTCGTAACTATGGCTACACCTTC; CDR3: CASSQERKVRNYGYTF
size: NA; D: NA; J: TRBJ1-4; V: TRBV19; DNA: TGTGCCAGTAGTATCCCAGACTTCGGTGAAAAACTGTTTTTT; CDR3: CASSIPDFGEKLFF
size: NA; D: NA; J: TRBJ2-7; V: TRBV30; DNA: TGTGCCTGGAGTGATACCTACGAGCAGTACTTC; CDR3: CAWSDTYEQYF
size: NA; D: NA; J: TRBJ1-5; V: TRBV7-2; DNA: TGTGCCAACAGCCCTAGTGGCACTAGCAATCAGCCCCAGCATTTT; CDR3: CANSPSGTSNQPQHF
size: NA; D: NA; J: TRBJ1-2; V: TRBV4-3; DNA: TGCGCCAGCAGCCAAGAATTGGGGGGCTATGGCTACACCTTC; CDR3: CASSQELGGYGYTF
size: NA; D: NA; J: TRBJ1-3; V: TRBV5-6; DNA: TGTGCCAGCAGCCCCTCCCTGGGGAGAAGAAACACCATATATTTT; CDR3: CASSPSLGRRNTIYF
size: NA; D: TRBD1; J: TRBJ1-5; V: TRBV19; DNA: TGTGCCAGTAGGCTATCCGGGACAGCGGACTATCAGCCCCAGCATTTT; CDR3: CASRLSGTADYQPQHF
size: once; D: TRBD1; J: TRBJ1-4; V: TRBV19; DNA: TGTGCCAGTAGTATACGACAGGGAGTAGACGAAAAACTGTTTTTT; CDR3: CASSIRQGVDEKLFF
size: NA; D: TRBD2; J: TRBJ2-3; V: TRBV5-6; DNA: TGTGCCAGCAGCTTGGCTAGCGGGGGAGATACGCAGTATTTT; CDR3: CASSLASGGDTQYF
size: NA; D: NA; J: TRBJ2-1; V: TRBV7-2; DNA: TGTGCCAGCAGCTTGCCGGGGTCCTACAATGAGCAGTTCTTC; CDR3: CASSLPGSYNEQFF
size: NA; D: NA; J: TRBJ2-2; V: TRBV11-2; DNA: TGTGCCAGCAGCCCCAGTGGTAGCAGCACCGGGGAGCTGTTTTTT; CDR3: CASSPSGSSTGELFF